The rows below give T cell receptor beta chains drawn from one sample of a study of human T cells and chemical hapten exposure. TCRdb independently ran MiXCR on the RACE reads; one entry per CDR3 protein. The sample lists about 82,000 distinct CDR3 sequences, approximately 13% seen once, with about 5.7% in the top ten. The sample was whole blood, taken in connection with sensitization to the hapten diphenylcyclopropenone (DPC). Every receptor here comes from a woman aged 45-65 years with alopecia areata. Some clones in this sample may be carry-over from other donors' samples. Each CDR3 is given with its conserved first and last residue. The order of the fields is V gene, D gene, clone size, J gene, CDR3 DNA, CDR3 protein. The D gene is left open where the match is weak. The listing skips clone size in some rows; elsewhere it reads once, few, many or a size class.

>TRBV5-1|TRBD2|NA|TRBJ2-1
TGCGCCAGCAGCTTGGGGACTAGCGTCAATGAGCAGTTCTTC
CASSLGTSVNEQFF
>TRBV27|TRBD2|many|TRBJ2-3
TGTGCCAGCATGAGTGCGGGACTACGCACAGATACGCAGTATTTT
CASMSAGLRTDTQYF
>TRBV30|NA|NA|TRBJ2-1
TGTGCCTGGAGTGTACTAGCAGCCTACAATGAGCAGTTCTTC
CAWSVLAAYNEQFF
>TRBV29-1|TRBD2|NA|TRBJ2-1
TGCAGCGTTGATCAGACTAGCGGGGACGGGGTGCAGTTCTTC
CSVDQTSGDGVQFF
>TRBV7-8|NA|many|TRBJ2-7
TGTGCCAGCAGCCACAACGGACTGGTTAATTACGAGCAGTACTTC
CASSHNGLVNYEQYF
>TRBV18|TRBD2|few|TRBJ2-7
TGTGCCAGCTCACTGGTAAGACTAGCGGGTCCGTACGAGCAGTACTTC
CASSLVRLAGPYEQYF
>TRBV5-1|TRBD2|NA|TRBJ2-7
TGCGCCAGCAGCTTAGAGGGGAGGGAGTACTTC
CASSLEGREYF
>TRBV29-1|NA|NA|TRBJ1-1
TGCAGCGTAGGGGGGACAAAAGGGACCGCTGAAGCTTTCTTT
CSVGGTKGTAEAFF
>TRBV29-1|NA|many|TRBJ1-4
TGCAGCGTTAGGGGGGGAGTTAATGAAAAACTGTTTTTT
CSVRGGVNEKLFF
>TRBV6-2/TRBV6-3|NA|few|TRBJ2-5
TGTGCCAGCAGTTACTCTGCGGGAAGGGGGACCCAGTACTTC
CASSYSAGRGTQYF
>TRBV29-1|TRBD2|many|TRBJ2-1
TGCAGCGTTCCGGGACTAGCGGGAAATGAGCAGTTCTTC
CSVPGLAGNEQFF
>TRBV2|NA|few|TRBJ1-5
TGTGCCAGCAGGATAGGGGGGAGCAATCAGCCCCAGCATTTT
CASRIGGSNQPQHF
>TRBV13|NA|NA|TRBJ1-3
TGTGCCAGCCGCGTGCGGGGGTCCTCCATATATTTT
CASRVRGSSIYF
>TRBV20-1|TRBD2|NA|TRBJ2-2
TGCAGTGCTAGTCCCCCTAGCGGGATACCGGCGAACACCGGGGAGCTGTTTTTT
CSASPPSGIPANTGELFF
>TRBV12-3/TRBV12-4|NA|few|TRBJ2-5
TGTGCCAGCAGTTTCTCTGGTTGGCAGGAGACCCAGTACTTC
CASSFSGWQETQYF
>TRBV9|NA|many|TRBJ2-4
TGTGCCAGCAGCGTAGATCCCCCAGGGAATCCCAAAAACATTCAGTACTTC
CASSVDPPGNPKNIQYF
>TRBV6-5|TRBD1|many|TRBJ2-7
TGTGCCAGCAGTACCCTGACAGGGGTGTCCTACGAGCAGTACTTC
CASSTLTGVSYEQYF
>TRBV7-9|NA|many|TRBJ2-1
TGTGCCAGCAGCTCCCCTCCCTCGAATGAGCAGTTCTTC
CASSSPPSNEQFF
>TRBV11-2|NA|few|TRBJ2-1
TGTGCCAGCAGCACCTCGAGGGCCCCTTGGAATGAGCAGTTCTTC
CASSTSRAPWNEQFF
>TRBV20-1|TRBD2|many|TRBJ2-3
TGCAGTATAGCGGGGGGCACAGATACGCAGTATTTT
CSIAGGTDTQYF
>TRBV12-3/TRBV12-4|TRBD2|many|TRBJ2-5
TGTGCCAGCAGTGGCCGGGGGGGGGCCCAGTACTTC
CASSGRGGAQYF
>TRBV12-3/TRBV12-4|TRBD2|NA|TRBJ2-7
TGTGCCAGCAGTCCCGGAGGTCTAGCGGGAGTCGAGCAGTACTTC
CASSPGGLAGVEQYF
>TRBV7-6|NA|once|TRBJ1-4
TGTGCCAGCAGCTTAGAAGGATCGGGCGGTAAACTGTTTTTT
CASSLEGSGGKLFF
>TRBV12-3/TRBV12-4|NA|NA|TRBJ2-2
TGTGCCAGCACCTGGGGGACCGGGGAGCTGTTTTTT
CASTWGTGELFF
>TRBV6-4|NA|NA|TRBJ1-5
TGTGCCAGCAGTATAGGCGGTGAGCAGCCCCAGCATTTT
CASSIGGEQPQHF
>TRBV29-1|TRBD2|many|TRBJ2-1
TGCAGCGTTGAAGCCTTAGGGACTAGCGAGTACAATGAGCAGTTCTTC
CSVEALGTSEYNEQFF
>TRBV14|NA|many|TRBJ1-2
TGTGCCAGCAGCCAAGGGGCAGCGAGAATCTATGGCTACACCTTC
CASSQGAARIYGYTF
>TRBV7-6|NA|few|TRBJ1-5
TGTGCCAGCAGCTTAGTCCCCGGCAGGAAGCTTCAGCCCCAGCATTTT
CASSLVPGRKLQPQHF
>TRBV30|NA|many|TRBJ2-7
TGTGCCTGGGCCTTAGGGGCAGGGACTGACGAGCAGTACTTC
CAWALGAGTDEQYF
>TRBV20-1|TRBD2|many|TRBJ2-1
TGCAGTGCTAGAGAGGGGACTAGCGGGAGCAATGAGCAGTTCTTC
CSAREGTSGSNEQFF
>TRBV7-8|TRBD2|few|TRBJ2-7
TGTGCCAGCAGCTTAGGCTGGGGCGCTAGCGGGAGCTCCTACGAGCAGTACTTC
CASSLGWGASGSSYEQYF
>TRBV5-8|TRBD1|NA|TRBJ2-5
TGTGCCAGCAGCGTCCCGGGACAGGGGATTCAAGAGGCCCAGTACTTC
CASSVPGQGIQEAQYF
>TRBV2|NA|NA|TRBJ1-1
TGTGCCAGCAGTCTCGAAATTGAAGCTTTCTTT
CASSLEIEAFF
>TRBV4-1|NA|few|TRBJ2-3
TGCGCCAGCAGCCAAGAAGGCGGGGGCACAGATACGCAGTATTTT
CASSQEGGGTDTQYF
>TRBV3-1|NA|many|TRBJ1-2
TGTGCCAGCGGTCCTGACGGAATATATGGCTACACCTTC
CASGPDGIYGYTF
>TRBV20-1|TRBD1|many|TRBJ1-5
TGCAGTGCTTCTACCGGGACAGGGGTGGATCAGCCCCAGCATTTT
CSASTGTGVDQPQHF
>TRBV5-5|NA|NA|TRBJ1-1
TGTGCCAGCAGCCACCGCGGGGAGGCCACTGAAGCTTTCTTT
CASSHRGEATEAFF
>TRBV24-1|TRBD1|many|TRBJ1-5
TGTGCCACCAGTGAGGCCGGGACAGCCAACAATCAGCCCCAGCATTTT
CATSEAGTANNQPQHF
>TRBV14|NA|many|TRBJ1-2
TGTGCCAGCAGCCCCGGGACCGGTGGCTACACCTTC
CASSPGTGGYTF
>TRBV2|NA|few|TRBJ2-7
TGTGCCAGCAGTGAAGGGAGAGGGGACGAGCAGTACTTC
CASSEGRGDEQYF
>TRBV20-1|NA|few|TRBJ1-6
TGCAGTGCAACGAAGCCAGGACAACATAATTCACCCCTCCACTTT
CSATKPGQHNSPLHF
>TRBV5-1|TRBD1|many|TRBJ1-4
TGCGCCAGCAGCTCAGGACAGGCTAATGAAAAACTGTTTTTT
CASSSGQANEKLFF
>TRBV25-1|NA|NA|TRBJ2-1
TGTGCCAGCAGTGAATATGGGGACTACAATGAGCAGTTCTTC
CASSEYGDYNEQFF
>TRBV6-1|NA|NA|TRBJ1-6
TGTGCCAGCAGTGATCAGGTGTCACCCCTCCACTTT
CASSDQVSPLHF
>TRBV7-8|NA|many|TRBJ2-3
TGTGCCAGCAGCTTAGCGCGCTTTTCCACAGATACGCAGTATTTT
CASSLARFSTDTQYF
>TRBV6-5|NA|NA|TRBJ2-7
TGTGCCGCTAGGACAGATACCTACGAGCAGTACTTC
CAARTDTYEQYF
>TRBV2|TRBD2|NA|TRBJ2-2
TGTGCCAGCAGGCCGACTAGCGGGAACACCGGGGAGCTGTTTTTT
CASRPTSGNTGELFF
>TRBV12-3/TRBV12-4|NA|many|TRBJ2-6
TGTGCCAGCAGTTTTTCCCCCACAGGGACCGGGGCCAACGTCCTGACTTTC
CASSFSPTGTGANVLTF
>TRBV15|NA|few|TRBJ1-5
TGTGCCACCAGCAGAGAGCCCCAAAATCAGCCCCAGCATTTT
CATSREPQNQPQHF
>TRBV10-3|NA|few|TRBJ1-2
TGTGCCATCAGTATGGGACCGGACAGAGGCTACACCTTC
CAISMGPDRGYTF